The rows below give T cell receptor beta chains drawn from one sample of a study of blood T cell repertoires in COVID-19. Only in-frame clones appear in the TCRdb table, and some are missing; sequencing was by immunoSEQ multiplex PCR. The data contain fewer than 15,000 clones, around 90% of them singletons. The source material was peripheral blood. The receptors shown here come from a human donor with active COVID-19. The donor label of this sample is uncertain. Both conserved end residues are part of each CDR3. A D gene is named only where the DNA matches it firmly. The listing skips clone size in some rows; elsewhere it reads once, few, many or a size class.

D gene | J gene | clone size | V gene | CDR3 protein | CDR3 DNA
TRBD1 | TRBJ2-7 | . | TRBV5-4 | CASSLGQGATYEQYF | TGTGCCAGCAGCTTGGGCCAGGGGGCTACCTACGAGCAGTACTTC
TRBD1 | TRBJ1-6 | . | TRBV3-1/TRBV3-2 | CASSPDRGSPLHF | TGTGCCAGCAGCCCTGACAGGGGTTCACCCCTCCACTTT
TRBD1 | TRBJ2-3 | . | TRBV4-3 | CASSQGTGVSTDTQYF | TGCGCCAGCAGCCAAGGGACAGGGGTCTCCACAGATACGCAGTATTTT
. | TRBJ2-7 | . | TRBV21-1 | CASSKRFFGPERRCEQYF | TGTGCCAGCAGCAAAAGGTTCTTCGGCCCTGAAAGGAGATGCGAGCAGTACTTC
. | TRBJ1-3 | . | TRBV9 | CASSVEDRTSGNTIYF | TGTGCCAGCAGCGTAGAGGACAGAACCTCTGGAAACACCATATATTTT
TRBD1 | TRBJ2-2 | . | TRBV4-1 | CASSQTGRATGELFF | TGCGCCAGCAGCCAGACAGGGCGGGCCACCGGGGAGCTGTTTTTT
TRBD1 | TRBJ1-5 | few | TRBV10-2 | CASSGGQGSNQPQHF | TGCGCCAGCAGCGGGGGACAGGGGAGCAATCAGCCCCAGCATTTT
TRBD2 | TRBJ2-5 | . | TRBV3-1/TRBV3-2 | CASSQGGLAGVTTQETQYF | TGTGCCAGCAGCCAAGGGGGACTAGCGGGGGTGACAACCCAAGAGACCCAGTACTTC
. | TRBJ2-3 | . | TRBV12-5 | CASEERRPSTDTQYF | TGTGCTAGTGAGGAGAGGCGGCCTAGCACAGATACGCAGTATTTT
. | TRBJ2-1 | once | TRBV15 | CATSRPNNEQFF | TGTGCCACCAGCAGGCCTAACAATGAGCAGTTCTTC
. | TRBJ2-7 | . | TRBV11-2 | CASSLGLGLHNF | TGTGCCAGCAGCTTAGGGCTAGGTCTTCATAACTTC
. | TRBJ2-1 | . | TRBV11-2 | CASSSPGGVEQFF | TGTGCCAGCAGCTCACCGGGCGGGGTTGAGCAGTTCTTC
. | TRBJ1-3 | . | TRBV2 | CASSAGASGNTIYF | TGTGCCAGCAGTGCAGGGGCATCTGGAAACACCATATATTTT
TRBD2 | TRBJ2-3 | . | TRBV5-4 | CASSLRLAGGTDTQYF | TGTGCCAGCAGCCTTCGACTAGCGGGGGGCACAGATACGCAGTATTTT
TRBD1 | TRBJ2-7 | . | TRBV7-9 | CASSLEGTANYEQYF | TGTGCCAGCAGCTTAGAAGGGACAGCGAACTACGAGCAGTACTTC
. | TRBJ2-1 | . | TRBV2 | CASRSSGRGSYNEQFF | TGTGCCAGCAGGTCCTCGGGAAGGGGGTCCTACAATGAGCAGTTCTTC
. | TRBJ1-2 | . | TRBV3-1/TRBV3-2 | CASSPELQGRGYTF | TGTGCCAGCAGCCCAGAATTACAGGGTCGGGGCTACACCTTC
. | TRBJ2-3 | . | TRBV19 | CASSAKRMITDTQYF | TGTGCCAGTAGTGCCAAGAGGATGATCACAGATACGCAGTATTTT
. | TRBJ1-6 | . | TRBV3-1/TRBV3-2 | CASSQTVTQTPNSPLHF | TGTGCCAGCAGCCAAACAGTAACTCAGACCCCCAATTCACCCCTCCACTTT
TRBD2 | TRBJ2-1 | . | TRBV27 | CASLSRGGGNEQFF | TGTGCCAGCCTCTCCCGGGGGGGCGGCAATGAGCAGTTCTTC
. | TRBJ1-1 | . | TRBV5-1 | CASSTGLPNTEAFF | TGCGCCAGCAGCACTGGACTCCCGAACACTGAAGCTTTCTTT
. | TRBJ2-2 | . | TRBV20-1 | CSASKGQNTGELFF | TGCAGTGCTAGTAAAGGACAGAACACCGGGGAGCTGTTTTTT
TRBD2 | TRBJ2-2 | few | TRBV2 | CASTRASGGNTGELFF | TGTGCCAGCACCAGGGCTAGCGGGGGAAACACCGGGGAGCTGTTTTTT
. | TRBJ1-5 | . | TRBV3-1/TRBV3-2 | CASSQGRASQPQHF | TGTGCCAGCAGCCAAGGGCGGGCCAGTCAGCCCCAGCATTTT
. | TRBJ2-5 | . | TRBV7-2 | CASSLARAGGQETQYF | TGTGCCAGCAGCTTAGCGCGGGCGGGCGGCCAAGAGACCCAGTACTTC
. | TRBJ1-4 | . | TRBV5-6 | CASSPWGGVKLFF | TGTGCCAGCAGCCCCTGGGGGGGTGTAAAACTGTTTTTT
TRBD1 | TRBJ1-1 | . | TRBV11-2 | CASSLTSRGDRNTEAFF | TGTGCCAGCAGCTTAACTTCCAGGGGGGACAGGAACACTGAAGCTTTCTTT